This entry features one T cell receptor (beta chain) sequence. V was cut by 10 bases and J by 1 base, with 23 bases left in between. Per the germline V gene, CDR1 is SNHLY and CDR2 is FYNNEI. CDR3 length: 16 amino acids. The data were obtained in a study of T-cell reconstitution after alpha-beta-depleted transplantation in children. Unique molecular identifiers were used to barcode this TCRbeta library. Each CDR3 protein gets one entry after TCRdb re-called the PCR reads with MiXCR. Here the sample spans nearly 550,000 distinct CDR3 sequences, about 18% being singletons. The specimen comprised PBMCs from the stem cell graft donor, sampled from the stem cell graft. The gene calls are TRBV2 and TRBJ2-7; possibly TRBD2 for D (6 bases). The origin of this receptor is a human donor who donated a stem cell graft to a child with acute lymphoblastic leukemia. The CDR3 DNA is TGTGCCATCTTTTGGAGGGGAGAGCGGACATCCTACGAGCAGTACTTC. It translates to CAIFWRGERTSYEQYF.